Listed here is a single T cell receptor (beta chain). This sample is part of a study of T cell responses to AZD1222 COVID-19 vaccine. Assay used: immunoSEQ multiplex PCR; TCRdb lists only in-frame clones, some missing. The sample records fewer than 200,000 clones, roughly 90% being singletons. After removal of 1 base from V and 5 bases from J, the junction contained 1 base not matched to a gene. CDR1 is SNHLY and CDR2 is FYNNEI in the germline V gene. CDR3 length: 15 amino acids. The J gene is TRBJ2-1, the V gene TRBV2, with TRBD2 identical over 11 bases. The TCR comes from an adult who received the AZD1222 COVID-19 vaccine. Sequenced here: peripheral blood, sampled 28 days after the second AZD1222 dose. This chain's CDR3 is CASSEGSGGDNEQFF. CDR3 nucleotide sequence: TGTGCCAGCAGTGAAGGTAGCGGGGGGGACAATGAGCAGTTCTTC.